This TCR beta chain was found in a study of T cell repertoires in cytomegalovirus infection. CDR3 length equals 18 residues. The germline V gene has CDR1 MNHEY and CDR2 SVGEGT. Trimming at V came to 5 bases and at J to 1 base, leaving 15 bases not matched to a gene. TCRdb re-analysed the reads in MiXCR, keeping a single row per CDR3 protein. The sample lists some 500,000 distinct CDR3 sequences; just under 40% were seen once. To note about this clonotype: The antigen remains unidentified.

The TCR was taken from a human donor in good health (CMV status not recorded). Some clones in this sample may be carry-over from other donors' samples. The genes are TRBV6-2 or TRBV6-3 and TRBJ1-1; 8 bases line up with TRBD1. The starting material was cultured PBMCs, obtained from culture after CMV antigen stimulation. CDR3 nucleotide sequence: TGTGCCAGCAGTAACCGACCCGGGACAGGCTTCCGGAACACTGAAGCTTTCTTT. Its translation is CASSNRPGTGFRNTEAFF.